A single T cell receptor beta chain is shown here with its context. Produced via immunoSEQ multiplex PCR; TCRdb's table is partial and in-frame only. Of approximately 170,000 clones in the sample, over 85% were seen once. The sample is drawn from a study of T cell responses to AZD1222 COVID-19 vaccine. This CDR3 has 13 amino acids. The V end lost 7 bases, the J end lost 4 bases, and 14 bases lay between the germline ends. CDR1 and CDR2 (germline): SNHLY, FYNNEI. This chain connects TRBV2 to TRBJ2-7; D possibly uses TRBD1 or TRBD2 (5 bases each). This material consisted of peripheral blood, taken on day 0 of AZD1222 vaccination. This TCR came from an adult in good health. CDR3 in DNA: TGTGCCAGCAAACGGGGCGAACATTACGAGCAGTACTTC. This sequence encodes CASKRGEHYEQYF.